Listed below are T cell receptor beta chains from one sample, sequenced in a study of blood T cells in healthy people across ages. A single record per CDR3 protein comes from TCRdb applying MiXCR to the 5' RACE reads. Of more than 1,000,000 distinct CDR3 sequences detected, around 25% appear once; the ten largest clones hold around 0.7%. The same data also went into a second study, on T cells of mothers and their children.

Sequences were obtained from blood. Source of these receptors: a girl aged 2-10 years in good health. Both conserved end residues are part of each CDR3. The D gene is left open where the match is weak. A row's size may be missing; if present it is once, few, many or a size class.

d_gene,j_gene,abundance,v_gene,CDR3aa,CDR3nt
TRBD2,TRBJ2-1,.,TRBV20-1,CSASGIAGANEQFF,TGCAGTGCCTCAGGTATAGCGGGAGCGAATGAGCAGTTCTTC
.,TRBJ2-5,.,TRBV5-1,CASSWAGTSQETQYF,TGCGCCAGCAGCTGGGCGGGAACCAGCCAAGAGACCCAGTACTTC
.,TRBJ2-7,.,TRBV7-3,CASSPTALAYEQYF,TGTGCCAGCAGCCCCACGGCGCTAGCTTACGAGCAGTACTTC
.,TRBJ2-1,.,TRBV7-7,CASSLSRGLDEQFF,TGTGCTAGCAGCTTAAGCCGGGGGCTAGATGAGCAGTTCTTC
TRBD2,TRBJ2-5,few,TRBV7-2,CASSFPSGGVLGTQYF,TGTGCCAGCAGCTTTCCTAGCGGGGGGGTTCTGGGGACCCAGTACTTC
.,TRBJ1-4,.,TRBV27,CASSTLDRTNEKLFF,TGTGCCAGCAGTACCCTGGACAGAACTAATGAAAAACTGTTTTTT
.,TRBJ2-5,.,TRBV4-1,CASSPNRLQETQYF,TGCGCCAGCAGCCCGAACAGGTTACAAGAGACCCAGTACTTC
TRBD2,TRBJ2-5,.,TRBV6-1,CASSMSPAGGLETQYF,TGTGCCAGCAGTATGAGTCCAGCGGGAGGCCTAGAGACCCAGTACTTC
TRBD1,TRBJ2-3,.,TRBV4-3,CASSQDSGQGAGTDTQYF,TGCGCCAGCAGCCAAGATTCAGGACAGGGGGCAGGCACAGATACGCAGTATTTT
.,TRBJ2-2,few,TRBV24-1,CATRVPNTGELFF,TGTGCCACCCGTGTGCCCAACACCGGGGAGCTGTTTTTT
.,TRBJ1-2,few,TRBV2,CASQQSKYISGPNCGYTF,TGTGCCAGCCAACAGTCTAAATACATCTCCGGTCCTAACTGTGGCTACACCTTC
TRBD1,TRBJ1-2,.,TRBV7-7,CASSNGQEYIF,TGTGCTAGCAGCAATGGACAGGAATACATCTTC
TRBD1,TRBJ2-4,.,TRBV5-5,CASSSRDRPAKNIQYF,TGTGCCAGCAGCTCCCGGGACAGACCAGCCAAAAACATTCAGTACTTC
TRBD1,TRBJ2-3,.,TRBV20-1,CSAKRDRGISDTQYF,TGCAGTGCTAAACGGGACAGGGGGATCTCAGATACGCAGTATTTT
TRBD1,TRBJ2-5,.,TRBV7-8,CASSLGRQGTETQYF,TGTGCCAGCAGCTTAGGTCGACAGGGTACGGAGACCCAGTACTTC
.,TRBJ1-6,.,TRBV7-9,CASSSGPVNSPLHF,TGTGCCAGCAGCTCGGGACCGGTAAATTCACCCCTCCACTTT
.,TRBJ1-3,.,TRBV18,CASSPQGLGNTIYF,TGTGCCAGCTCACCACAGGGCCTGGGAAACACCATATATTTT
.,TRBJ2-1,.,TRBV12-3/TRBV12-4,CASSFVEEQFF,TGTGCCAGCAGTTTTGTCGAGGAGCAGTTCTTC
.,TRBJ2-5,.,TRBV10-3,CAISESMPGQETQYF,TGTGCCATCAGTGAGTCGATGCCAGGGCAAGAGACCCAGTACTTC
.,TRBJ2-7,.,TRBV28,CASSFFSGTSKYEQYF,TGTGCCAGCAGTTTTTTTTCCGGGACCTCAAAGTACGAGCAGTACTTC
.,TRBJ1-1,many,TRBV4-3,CASSQDYGGMDMNTEAFF,TGCGCCAGCAGCCAAGATTACGGGGGAATGGATATGAACACTGAAGCTTTCTTT
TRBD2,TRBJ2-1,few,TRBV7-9,CASSPLGIAGGNNEQFF,TGTGCCAGCAGCCCCCTGGGTATAGCGGGTGGAAACAATGAGCAGTTCTTC
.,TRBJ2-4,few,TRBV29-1,CSVGQVVQYF,TGCAGCGTTGGGCAGGTGGTTCAGTACTTC
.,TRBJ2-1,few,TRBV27,CASSLTFDNEQFF,TGTGCCAGCAGTTTAACCTTTGACAATGAGCAGTTCTTC
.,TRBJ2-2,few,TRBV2,CASSGGQGVGELFF,TGTGCCAGCAGTGGGGGGCAGGGCGTCGGGGAGCTGTTTTTT
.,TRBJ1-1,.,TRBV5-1,CASSLAGRAFF,TGCGCCAGCAGCTTAGCGGGGAGGGCTTTCTTT
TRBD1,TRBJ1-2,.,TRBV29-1,CSDRQGDGYTF,TGCAGCGACCGACAGGGGGATGGCTACACCTTC
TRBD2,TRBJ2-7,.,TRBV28,CASSRLAGYEQYF,TGTGCCAGCAGTCGGCTAGCGGGCTACGAGCAGTACTTC
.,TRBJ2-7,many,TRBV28,CASSLLREQYF,TGTGCCAGCAGCCTCTTGCGGGAGCAGTACTTC
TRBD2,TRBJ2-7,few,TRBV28,CASSSRPSGSYEQYF,TGTGCCAGCAGTTCTAGGCCTAGCGGCTCCTACGAGCAGTACTTC
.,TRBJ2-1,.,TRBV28,CASIPAISYNEQFF,TGTGCCAGCATCCCAGCGATCTCCTACAATGAGCAGTTCTTC
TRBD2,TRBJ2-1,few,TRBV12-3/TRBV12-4,CASSFGVAGGSEQFF,TGTGCCAGCAGTTTTGGAGTAGCGGGAGGTTCTGAGCAGTTCTTC
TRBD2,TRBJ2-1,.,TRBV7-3,CASSWLAGGFNEQFF,TGTGCCAGCAGCTGGCTAGCGGGAGGTTTTAATGAGCAGTTCTTC
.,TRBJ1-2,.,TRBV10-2,CDSSESGLWGLFGQNYGYTF,TGCGACAGCAGTGAGTCTGGGCTTTGGGGGCTTTTTGGGCAGAACTATGGCTACACCTTC
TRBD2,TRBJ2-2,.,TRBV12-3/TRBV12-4,CASAPGLAATGELFF,TGTGCCAGCGCACCGGGACTAGCGGCGACCGGGGAGCTGTTTTTT
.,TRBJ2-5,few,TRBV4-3,CASSQDNGRSGEAQYF,TGCGCCAGCAGCCAAGATAACGGGCGGTCCGGGGAGGCCCAGTACTTC
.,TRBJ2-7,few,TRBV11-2,CASSLVRVEGNEQYF,TGTGCCAGCAGCTTAGTAAGGGTAGAAGGAAACGAGCAGTACTTC
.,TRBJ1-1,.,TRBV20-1,CSARGPHGQYEAFF,TGCAGTGCTAGAGGACCGCACGGGCAGTATGAAGCTTTCTTT
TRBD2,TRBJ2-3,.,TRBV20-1,CSAAETSGVTDTQYF,TGCAGTGCCGCAGAGACTAGCGGAGTCACCGATACGCAGTATTTT
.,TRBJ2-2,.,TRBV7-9,CASSSNSGRPNTGELFF,TGTGCCAGCAGCTCGAACTCAGGACGTCCGAACACCGGGGAGCTGTTTTTT
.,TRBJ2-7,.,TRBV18,CASSAGTGEQYF,TGTGCCAGCTCAGCGGGGACGGGGGAGCAGTACTTC
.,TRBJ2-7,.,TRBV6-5,CASSRAGLHSPEQYF,TGTGCCAGCAGTCGAGCTGGACTACACAGCCCCGAGCAGTACTTC
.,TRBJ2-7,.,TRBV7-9,CASSLPLGEPSYEQYF,TGTGCCAGCAGCTTACCTTTGGGGGAGCCTTCCTACGAGCAGTACTTC
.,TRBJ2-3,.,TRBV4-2,CASSQRSDSSVHTQYF,TGTGCCAGCAGCCAAAGGAGTGATTCTAGCGTACATACGCAGTATTTT
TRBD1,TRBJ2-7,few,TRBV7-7,CASSLDRDVGEQYF,TGTGCTAGCAGCCTAGACAGGGACGTCGGCGAGCAGTACTTC
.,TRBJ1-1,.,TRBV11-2,CASSLDGKGQSNTEAFF,TGTGCCAGCAGCTTAGATGGGAAGGGACAATCGAACACTGAAGCTTTCTTT
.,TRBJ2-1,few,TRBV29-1,CSVGVPSTNEQFF,TGCAGCGTTGGAGTCCCTTCAACCAATGAGCAGTTCTTC